These 5 T cell receptor beta chains were all obtained from the same sample, sequenced in a study of blood T cell repertoires in COVID-19. Using immunoSEQ multiplex PCR, the repertoire was profiled, and TCRdb retains in-frame clones only, with some absent. This sample has more than 95,000 clones; around three quarters occur once, and the top ten carry 2% to 2.5%. Specimen: peripheral blood. These receptors all stem from a woman aged 65 to 85 with acute or convalescent COVID-19.

V and J are TRBV5-1 and TRBJ2-5, with TRBD1 matching over 7 bases. This CDR3 region has 14 residues. The V gene's germline CDR1 is SGHRS and CDR2 YFSETQ. Trimming at V came to 0 bases and at J to 5 bases, leaving 4 bases not matched to a gene. This CDR3 is CASSLGTGGETQYF. The CDR3 DNA reads TGCGCCAGCAGCTTGGGGACAGGTGGGGAGACCCAGTACTTC.

The chain has TRBV7-9 and TRBJ2-3, with D possibly matching TRBD2 (6 bases). The CDR3 has 14 residues. Germline loops: CDR1 SEHNR, CDR2 FQNEAQ (reference sequence). V shed 7 bases and J shed 5 bases, with 16 bases lying between them. CDR3 amino acids: CASKRAAGKDTQYF. Here the CDR3 DNA reads TGTGCCAGCAAAAGGGCAGCGGGTAAAGATACGCAGTATTTT. Variable domain in full (rest from reference TRBV7-9 and TRBJ2-3): DTGVSQNPRHKITKRGQNVTFRCDPISEHNRLYWYRQTLGQGPEFLTYFQNEAQLEKSRLLSDRFSAERPKGSFSTLEIQRTEQGDSAMYLCASKRAAGKDTQYFGPGTRLTVL.

This clone occurred a few times. CDR3 bases: TGTGCCAGCAGTTTTGGCCCGAGGCCTGAAGCTTTCTTT. It yields the protein CASSFGPRPEAFF. The J gene is TRBJ1-1, the V gene TRBV12-3 or TRBV12-4; no reliable D call. V was clipped by 3 bases and J by 6 bases, with 11 bases between them. The CDR3 sequence is 13 residues long.

V is TRBV28 and J is TRBJ2-3; perhaps TRBD2 as D (5 bases). The ends were cut back, 3 bases at V and 1 base at J, with 5 bases in the middle. Germline V gene data show CDR1 as MDHEN and CDR2 as SYDVKM. The CDR3 is 13 amino acids. CDR3: CASSFGGTDTQYF. CDR3 coding DNA: TGTGCCAGCAGTTTCGGGGGCACAGATACGCAGTATTTT.

The gene calls are TRBV7-8 and TRBJ1-2; no firm D call. Germline V gene data show CDR1 as SGHVS and CDR2 as FQNEAQ. This CDR3 contains 15 residues. Deletions cut 0 bases from V and 4 bases from J, with 12 bases between. The CDR3: CASSLAHGRSYGYTF. The CDR3 nucleotides read TGTGCCAGCAGCTTAGCGCATGGCAGATCCTATGGCTACACCTTC.